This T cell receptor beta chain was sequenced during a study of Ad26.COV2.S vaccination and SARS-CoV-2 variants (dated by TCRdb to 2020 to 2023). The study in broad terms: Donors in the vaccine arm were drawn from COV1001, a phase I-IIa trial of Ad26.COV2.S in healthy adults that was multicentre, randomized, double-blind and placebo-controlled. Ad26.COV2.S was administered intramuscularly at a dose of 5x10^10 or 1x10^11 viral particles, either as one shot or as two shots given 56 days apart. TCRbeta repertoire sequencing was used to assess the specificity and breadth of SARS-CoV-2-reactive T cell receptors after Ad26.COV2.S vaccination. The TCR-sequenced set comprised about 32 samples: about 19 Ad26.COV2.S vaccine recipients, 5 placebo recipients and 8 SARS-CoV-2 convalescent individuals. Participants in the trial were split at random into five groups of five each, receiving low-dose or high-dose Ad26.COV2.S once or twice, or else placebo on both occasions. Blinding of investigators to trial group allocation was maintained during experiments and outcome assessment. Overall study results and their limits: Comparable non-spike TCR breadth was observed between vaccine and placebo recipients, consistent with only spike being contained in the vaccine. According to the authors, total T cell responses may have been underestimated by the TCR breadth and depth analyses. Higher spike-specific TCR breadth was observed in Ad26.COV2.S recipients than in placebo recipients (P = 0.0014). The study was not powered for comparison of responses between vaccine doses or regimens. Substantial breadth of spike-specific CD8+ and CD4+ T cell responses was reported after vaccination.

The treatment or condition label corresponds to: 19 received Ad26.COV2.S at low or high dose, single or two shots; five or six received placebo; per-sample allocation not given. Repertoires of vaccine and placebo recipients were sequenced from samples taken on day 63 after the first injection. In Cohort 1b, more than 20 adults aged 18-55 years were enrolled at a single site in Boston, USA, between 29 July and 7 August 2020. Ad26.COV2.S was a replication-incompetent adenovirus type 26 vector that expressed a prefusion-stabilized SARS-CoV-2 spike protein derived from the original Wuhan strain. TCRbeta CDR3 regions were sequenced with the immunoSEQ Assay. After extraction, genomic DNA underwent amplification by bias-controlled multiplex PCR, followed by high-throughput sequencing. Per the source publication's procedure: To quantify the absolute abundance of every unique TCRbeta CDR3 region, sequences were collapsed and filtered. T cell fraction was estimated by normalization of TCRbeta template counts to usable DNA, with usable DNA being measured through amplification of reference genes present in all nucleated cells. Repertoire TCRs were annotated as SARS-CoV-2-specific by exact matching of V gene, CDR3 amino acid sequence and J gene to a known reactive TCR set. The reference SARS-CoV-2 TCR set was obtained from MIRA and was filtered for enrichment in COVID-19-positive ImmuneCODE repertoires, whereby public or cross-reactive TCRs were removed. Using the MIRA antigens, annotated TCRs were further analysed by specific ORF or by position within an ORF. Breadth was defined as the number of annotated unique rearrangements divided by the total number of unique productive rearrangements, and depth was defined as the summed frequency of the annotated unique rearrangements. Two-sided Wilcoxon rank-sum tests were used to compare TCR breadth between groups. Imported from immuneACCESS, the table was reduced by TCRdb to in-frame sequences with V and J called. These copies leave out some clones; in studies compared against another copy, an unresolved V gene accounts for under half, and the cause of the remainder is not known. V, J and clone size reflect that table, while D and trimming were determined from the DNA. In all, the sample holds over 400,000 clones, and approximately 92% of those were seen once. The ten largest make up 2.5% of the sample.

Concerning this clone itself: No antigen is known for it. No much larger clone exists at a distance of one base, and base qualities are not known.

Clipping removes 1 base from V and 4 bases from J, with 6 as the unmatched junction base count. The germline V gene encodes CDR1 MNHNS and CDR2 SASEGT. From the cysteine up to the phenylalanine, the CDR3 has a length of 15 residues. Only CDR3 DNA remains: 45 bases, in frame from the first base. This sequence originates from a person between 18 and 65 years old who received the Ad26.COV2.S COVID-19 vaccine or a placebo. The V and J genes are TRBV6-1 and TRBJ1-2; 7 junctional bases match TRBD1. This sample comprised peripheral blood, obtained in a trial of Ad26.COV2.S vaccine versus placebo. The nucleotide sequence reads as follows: TGTGCCAGCAGTGAAGGCTGCAGGGGGATCTATGGCTACACCTTC. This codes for CASSEGCRGIYGYTF.